A selection of T cell receptor beta chains follows, all from one sample in a study of blood T cell repertoires in COVID-19. Measured with immunoSEQ multiplex PCR; TCRdb has only the in-frame clones, and not every one. The data contain around 310,000 clones, roughly 89% of them singletons. Sequenced material: peripheral blood. The source of these receptors is a middle-aged woman with COVID-19, enrolled during active disease. Each CDR3 is given with its conserved first and last residue. The order of the fields is J gene, D gene, V gene, clone size, CDR3 protein, CDR3 DNA. A D gene is named only where the DNA matches it firmly. Rows may omit the clone size; those that give it use once, few, many or a size class.

TRBJ1-6 - TRBV28 - CASSLVPRSPLHF TGTGCCAGCAGTTTAGTCCCGCGTTCACCCCTCCACTTT
TRBJ1-1 - TRBV5-1 - CASSRGGQKDTEAFF TGCGCCAGCAGCCGTGGCGGACAAAAGGACACTGAAGCTTTCTTT
TRBJ1-1 - TRBV11-2 - CASSLPREFRTEAFF TGTGCCAGCAGCTTACCCCGCGAGTTCAGGACTGAAGCTTTCTTT
TRBJ2-7 - TRBV13 - CASSYRYEQYF TGTGCCAGCAGCTACAGATACGAGCAGTACTTC
TRBJ2-1 - TRBV5-1 - CASRRDFYSYNEQFF TGCGCCAGCAGGAGGGACTTCTATTCCTACAATGAGCAGTTCTTC
TRBJ1-1 - TRBV3-1/TRBV3-2 - CASSQGGSGTAEAFF TGTGCCAGCAGCCAAGGAGGGTCGGGTACCGCTGAAGCTTTCTTT
TRBJ1-5 - TRBV30 - CAWSRAGVRNQPQHF TGTGCCTGGAGTAGGGCAGGGGTTCGGAATCAGCCCCAGCATTTT
TRBJ1-4 - TRBV5-6 - CASSFRAGVNEKLFF TGTGCCAGCAGCTTCCGGGCAGGGGTTAATGAAAAACTGTTTTTT
TRBJ1-1 TRBD1 TRBV5-1 - CASSSDRGTEAFF TGCGCCAGCAGCTCAGACAGGGGTACTGAAGCTTTCTTT
TRBJ2-1 TRBD1 TRBV11-3 - CASGQGAYNEQFF TGTGCCAGCGGGCAGGGGGCTTACAATGAGCAGTTCTTC
TRBJ2-7 TRBD1 TRBV27 few CATKTGTGVHEQYF TGTGCCACTAAAACCGGGACAGGGGTCCACGAGCAGTACTTC
TRBJ2-1 TRBD1 TRBV9 - CASSDRDRGLNEQFF TGTGCCAGCAGCGATCGGGACAGGGGGCTAAATGAGCAGTTCTTC
TRBJ1-6 TRBD1 TRBV7-2 - CASSLGGQGRGSYNSPLHF TGTGCCAGCAGCTTAGGGGGACAGGGCCGAGGCTCCTATAATTCACCCCTCCACTTT
TRBJ1-4 TRBD1 TRBV15 - CATSSESGQAYEKLFF TGTGCCACCAGTTCCGAGTCTGGACAGGCCTATGAAAAACTGTTTTTT
TRBJ2-5 TRBD2 TRBV9 - CASSAGLAGGETQYF TGTGCCAGCAGCGCGGGACTAGCGGGAGGAGAGACCCAGTACTTC
TRBJ1-3 - TRBV9 - CASSLKPSSGNTIYF TGTGCCAGCAGCCTAAAACCTAGCTCTGGAAACACCATATATTTT
TRBJ1-1 - TRBV6-1 few CASSEWGRGEAFF TGTGCCAGCAGTGAATGGGGGAGGGGTGAAGCTTTCTTT
TRBJ1-5 TRBD1 TRBV6-6 - CASSYGVQGVQPQHF TGTGCCAGCAGTTACGGTGTACAGGGGGTTCAGCCCCAGCATTTT
TRBJ2-1 - TRBV6-6 few CASSPLYNEQFF TGTGCCAGCAGCCCACTCTACAATGAGCAGTTCTTC
TRBJ2-5 - TRBV9 - CASSVQGQETQYF TGTGCCAGCAGCGTCCAGGGGCAAGAGACCCAGTACTTC
TRBJ1-2 - TRBV28 - CASSSPTGEFYGYTF TGTGCCAGCAGTTCTCCGACAGGAGAATTCTATGGCTACACCTTC
TRBJ1-5 - TRBV10-3 - CAIGRNSNSNQPQHF TGTGCCATCGGGCGAAACAGTAATAGCAATCAGCCCCAGCATTTT
TRBJ2-1 TRBD1 TRBV12-5 - CASGTRTGGKFF TGTGCTAGTGGCACACGGACAGGGGGGAAGTTCTTC
TRBJ2-1 TRBD2 TRBV28 - CASSFGGGAYNEQFF TGTGCCAGCAGTTTTGGCGGGGGGGCCTACAATGAGCAGTTCTTC
TRBJ2-2 - TRBV9 - CASSVASVSSAEARTGELFF TGTGCCAGCAGCGTAGCTTCGGTTAGCAGCGCAGAGGCACGGACCGGGGAGCTGTTTTTT
TRBJ1-2 TRBD1 TRBV9 once CASSVDGTGGALKGYTF TGTGCCAGCAGCGTAGATGGGACAGGGGGCGCGTTAAAGGGCTACACCTTC
TRBJ1-2 - TRBV7-8 - CASSSDGYTF TGTGCCAGCAGCTCCGATGGCTACACCTTC
TRBJ1-2 - TRBV5-6 - CASSFGGAAYGYTF TGTGCCAGCAGCTTTGGGGGCGCTGCCTATGGCTACACCTTC
TRBJ1-3 - TRBV2 once CASSEPRSGNTIYF TGTGCCAGCAGTGAGCCCAGATCTGGAAACACCATATATTTT
TRBJ2-1 - TRBV5-1 - CASRSTVGASYNEQFF TGCGCCAGCAGATCTACAGTTGGGGCGTCCTACAATGAGCAGTTCTTC
TRBJ2-7 - TRBV5-4 - CASSSDGGAGKGYEQYF TGTGCCAGCAGCTCCGACGGTGGTGCAGGTAAAGGCTACGAGCAGTACTTC
TRBJ2-3 - TRBV7-2 - CASSSRTRHMPQYF TGTGCCAGCAGCTCCCGGACTCGCCATATGCCGCAGTATTTT
TRBJ2-3 TRBD1 TRBV5-1 - CASSSDRAGDTQYF TGCGCCAGCAGCTCGGACAGGGCGGGGGATACGCAGTATTTT
TRBJ2-7 TRBD1 TRBV12-5 - CASATGQGVSEQYF TGTGCTAGTGCTACGGGACAGGGGGTAAGCGAGCAGTACTTC
TRBJ1-2 - TRBV7-2 - CASSHYPVDYGYTF TGTGCCAGCAGCCACTACCCCGTGGACTATGGCTACACCTTC
TRBJ2-3 TRBD2 TRBV2 - CASSAGGGTDTQYF TGTGCCAGCTCGGCGGGGGGGGGCACAGATACGCAGTATTTT
TRBJ1-2 TRBD1 TRBV12-3/TRBV12-4 once CASRDRANYGYTF TGTGCCAGCAGGGACAGGGCAAACTATGGCTACACCTTC
TRBJ2-4 - TRBV19 - CASRYTSGARVGDAKNIQYF TGTGCCAGTAGATACACCTCAGGGGCGCGTGTGGGAGATGCCAAAAACATTCAGTACTTC
TRBJ2-5 TRBD2 TRBV14 few CASSQDTSETSGDWETQYF TGTGCCAGCAGCCAAGATACCTCCGAGACTAGCGGGGACTGGGAGACCCAGTACTTC
TRBJ2-2 - TRBV7-9 - CASSNREAQNTGELFF TGTGCCAGCAGCAATAGGGAGGCACAGAACACCGGGGAGCTGTTTTTT
TRBJ2-3 TRBD1 TRBV4-3 - CASSQETGDRTDTQYF TGCGCCAGCAGCCAGGAAACAGGGGACCGAACAGATACGCAGTATTTT
TRBJ2-1 TRBD1 TRBV9 - CASSVDSRGSYNEQFF TGTGCCAGCAGCGTAGATTCCAGGGGGTCCTACAATGAGCAGTTCTTC
TRBJ1-6 TRBD1 TRBV5-1 - CASSDVLGQYNSPLHF TGCGCCAGCAGCGATGTGTTGGGACAGTATAATTCACCCCTCCACTTT
TRBJ2-2 TRBD1 TRBV24-1 - CATRPGQGVTGELFF TGTGCCACCCGCCCCGGACAGGGCGTTACCGGGGAGCTGTTTTTT
TRBJ1-3 - TRBV28 - CASSLISGVVGNTIYF TGTGCCAGCAGTTTAATTTCAGGGGTGGTTGGAAACACCATATATTTT
TRBJ2-7 - TRBV7-6 few CASSLGNRYEQYF TGTGCCAGCAGCTTAGGGAACAGGTACGAGCAGTACTTC
TRBJ2-7 - TRBV18 - CASSRDFSYEQYF TGTGCCAGCTCACGGGACTTCTCCTACGAGCAGTACTTC
TRBJ2-2 - TRBV7-3 once CASSRGLNTGELFF TGTGCCAGCTCCCGGGGACTTAACACCGGGGAGCTGTTTTTT
TRBJ2-7 - TRBV24-1 - CATPSREQYF TGTGCCACCCCTTCTCGGGAGCAGTACTTC
TRBJ2-7 TRBD1 TRBV28 - CASSPPGTASYEQYF TGTGCCAGCAGTCCCCCAGGGACAGCTTCCTACGAGCAGTACTTC
TRBJ2-7 - TRBV6-1 - CASSEEGLSYEQYF TGTGCCAGCAGTGAGGAGGGACTGTCCTACGAGCAGTACTTC
TRBJ2-5 - TRBV6-2/TRBV6-3 - CASSSGHGTTQYF TGTGCCAGCAGCTCGGGACACGGAACCACCCAGTACTTC
TRBJ1-3 - TRBV7-9 - CASRGVGNTIYF TGTGCCAGCAGGGGAGTTGGAAACACCATATATTTT
TRBJ1-2 TRBD1 TRBV5-4 - CASSFGPDRGRLNYGYTF TGTGCCAGCAGCTTCGGACCAGACAGGGGGCGGCTAAACTATGGCTACACCTTC
TRBJ2-7 TRBD2 TRBV19 - CASSPGGPSYEQYF TGTGCCAGTAGTCCGGGGGGGCCCTCTTACGAGCAGTACTTC
TRBJ1-1 - TRBV7-6 - CASSFHLATVGDTEAFF TGTGCCAGCAGCTTCCACTTAGCAACCGTAGGGGACACTGAAGCTTTCTTT
TRBJ2-1 TRBD2 TRBV7-9 - CASSLAVVGTSPGNEQFF TGTGCCAGCAGCTTAGCGGTGGTAGGGACTAGCCCTGGCAATGAGCAGTTCTTC
TRBJ2-5 TRBD1 TRBV19 - CASSKQGMETQYF TGTGCCAGTAGTAAACAGGGGATGGAGACCCAGTACTTC